This paragraph reports one T cell receptor beta chain. What it recognizes is unknown. Germline V lookup: CDR1 SNHLY, CDR2 FYNNEI. The J segment lost 11 bases and the V segment lost 1 base, leaving 10 bases of the junction unmatched. CDR3 length: 16 residues. The data originate from a study of cytomegalovirus exposure and HLA in healthy donors. The study's findings and limits: Whilst most TCR sequences proved rare, a subset of public TCRs occurred across many donors. Subsequent analysis of the approximately 110 validation repertoires found a tendency for first-cohort TCR clusters to co-occur.

Assay: immunoSEQ multiplex PCR; the TCRdb copy retains only in-frame clones and omits some. In the table there are 95,000 to 150,000 clones, over 65% of which are singletons. While the first cohort had 600 to 800 subjects, the donors belonged to the separate validation cohort of roughly 120 subjects. Sequencing was done on a sample of PBMCs. This clonotype was obtained from a woman aged 30 to 39 in good health and CMV-seronegative. The chain is built from TRBV2 and TRBJ1-6, with 8 bases matching TRBD1. The CDR3 DNA is TGTGCCAGCAGTGAAGGACAGGGGCCCCTTGACGCACCCCTCCACTTT. It yields the protein CASSEGQGPLDAPLHF.